This paragraph covers one T cell receptor beta chain sequence. Profiled with immunoSEQ multiplex PCR; TCRdb holds only in-frame clones, not every one. The table includes 90,000 to 100,000 clones, roughly 90% detected once. CDR1 is SQVTM, CDR2 ANQGSEA, per germline. The CDR3 has 14 amino acids. V trimming: 6 bases; J trimming: 5 bases; junction bases outside the gene matches: 9. This record belongs to a study of T cell responses to AZD1222 COVID-19 vaccine. The TCR sequence derives from an adult who received the AZD1222 COVID-19 vaccine. The chain uses TRBV29-1 and TRBJ1-2, with 10 bases that match TRBD1. The sample was peripheral blood, taken 28 days after the second AZD1222 dose. The CDR3 here is CSVAPRQGAYGYTF. CDR3 DNA sequence: TGCAGCGTCGCACCCCGACAGGGGGCGTATGGCTACACCTTC. The complete variable domain, with remaining parts taken from reference TRBV29-1 and TRBJ1-2, reads SAVISQKPSRDICQRGTSLTIQCQVDSQVTMMFWYRQQPGQSLTLIATANQGSEATYESGFVIDKFPISRPNLTFSTLTVSNMSPEDSSIYLCSVAPRQGAYGYTFGSGTRLTVV.